Each of the 32 T cell receptor beta chains below was sequenced from the same sample in a study of Ad26.COV2.S vaccination and SARS-CoV-2 variants (dated by TCRdb to about 2021). The label giving this sample's treatment or condition can be read as: some 20 received Ad26.COV2.S at low or high dose, single or two shots; five or six received placebo; per-sample allocation not given. For vaccine and placebo recipients, the sequenced repertoires came from samples collected on day 63 after the first injection. The method was the immunoSEQ multiplex PCR assay. What TCRdb holds here is the immuneACCESS table cut down to in-frame rearrangements. Part of the clones is not present; checked against another copy, under half of the missing clones reflect an unresolved V gene, and the others are unexplained. The sample table holds hundreds of thousands of clones, of which 88% were seen once. Of the sample, 6.4% falls within the top ten clones.

The specimen was peripheral blood, collected in a trial of Ad26.COV2.S vaccine versus placebo. These receptors originate from a person aged 18-60 years who received the Ad26.COV2.S COVID-19 vaccine or a placebo.

As regards this clone: Germline and junction disagree at one end, which may indicate a read error. The CDR3 nucleotides read TGTGCCAGCAGGGGACTAGCGGGGGCCCAGGACTTC. It is translated as CASRGLAGAQDF. The chain uses TRBV3-1 (or the pseudogene TRBV3-2) and TRBJ2-7, with 14 bases aligning to TRBD2. Germline CDR1 and CDR2: LGHDT and YNNKEL (reference sequence). The CDR3 contains 12 residues.

With respect to this clone: Distinct nucleotide sequences in the sample also encode this CDR3. The V call is TRBV7-9, the J call TRBJ1-5; TRBD1 aligns across 7 bases. V shed 3 bases, J shed 2 bases, and the junction held 1 base outside the gene matches. Germline V CDR1 and CDR2: SEHNR, FQNEAQ (reference sequence). The CDR3 consists of 14 residues. The CDR3 DNA sequence: TGTGCCAGCAGCTTTGGACAGGGCAATCAGCCCCAGCATTTT. This codes for CASSFGQGNQPQHF.

This clone is a singleton in its sample. The CDR3 sequence is CASSFRTVYGYTF. Written as DNA, the CDR3 is TGTGCCAGCAGTTTTCGGACAGTCTATGGCTACACCTTC. The chain carries TRBV28 and TRBJ1-2, with D maybe TRBD1 (6 bases). V gave up 3 bases and J gave up 4 bases, with 9 bases separating them. The germline V gene encodes CDR1 MDHEN and CDR2 SYDVKM. There are 13 residues in the CDR3.

This rearrangement joins TRBV29-1 to TRBJ1-1; no definite D call. The V end was cut by 7 bases, the J end by 1 base, with 16 bases between. Germline CDR1 is SQVTM and CDR2 is ANQGSEA. The CDR3 length is 14 residues. The CDR3 coding sequence is TGCAGCGCCAACATCCCGGGGAAGAACACTGAAGCTTTCTTT. It is translated as CSANIPGKNTEAFF.

V usage is TRBV14 and J usage is TRBJ1-3; no firm D call. V lost 0 bases and J lost 9, with 15 bases in between. The CDR3 has 15 amino acids. Germline-derived CDR1 and CDR2 are SGHDN and FVKESK. The CDR3 coding sequence is TGTGCCAGCAGCCAAGATCGAGTCGCCCCTGCCACCATATATTTT. This encodes CASSQDRVAPATIYF.

This chain links TRBV7-2 with TRBJ2-1; TRBD2 might be the D (6 bases). The CDR3 is 14 amino acids. V was trimmed by 2 bases and J by 2 bases, leaving 7 bases between them. Germline CDR1 is SGHTA and CDR2 is FQGNSA. CDR3 in DNA: TGTGCCAGCAGCTTACGGGGGACCTACAATGAGCAGTTCTTC. Protein sequence: CASSLRGTYNEQFF.

This rearrangement joins TRBV5-1 to TRBJ2-7; TRBD2 might be the D (6 bases). In germline, CDR1 is SGHRS, CDR2 YFSETQ. V lost 8 bases and J 3 bases, leaving 18 bases between the germline ends. The CDR3 spans 14 residues. CDR3 loop: CASRLSGRHYEQYF. CDR3 sequence (DNA): TGCGCCAGTAGATTGAGCGGGCGGCACTACGAGCAGTACTTC.

Written as DNA, the CDR3 is TGTGCCAGCAGCTTCAGCGGTGGAGGGCGAGGCTACACCTTC. Amino acid sequence: CASSFSGGGRGYTF. The rearrangement uses TRBV7-2 and TRBJ1-2; D unclear. In germline, CDR1 is SGHTA, CDR2 FQGNSA. CDR3 length: 14 residues. Trimming cost V 3 bases and J 8 bases, with 16 bases left between them.

The sample holds one count of this clone. This chain uses TRBV6-5 with TRBJ2-7, with a possible D match to TRBD2 (6 bases). V was cut by 0 bases and J by 4 bases, with 13 bases left in between. The CDR3 is made up of 15 amino acids. The germline gives CDR1 MNHEY, CDR2 SVGAGI. CDR3 coding DNA: TGTGCCAGCAGTTACTCTAATAGGAGGGTATACGAGCAGTACTTC. Residues: CASSYSNRRVYEQYF.

The chain links TRBV19 to TRBJ2-5; TRBD2 is a possible D gene (5 bases). This CDR3 has 14 amino acids. Germline loops: CDR1 LNHDA, CDR2 SQIVND (reference sequence). Trimming removed 1 base from V and 4 bases from J, with 10 bases in between. In DNA form, the CDR3 reads TGTGCCAGTAGTATAGTAGGAGGTGGAGAGACCCAGTACTTC. This sequence encodes CASSIVGGGETQYF.

The chain carries TRBV2 and TRBJ2-5; D not certain. This CDR3 contains 12 residues. Germline V gives CDR1 SNHLY, CDR2 FYNNEI. Trimming shortened V by 4 bases and J by 2 bases, and 5 bases separated the two germline ends. CDR3 loop: CASSVSQETQYF. The CDR3 coding sequence is TGTGCCAGCAGTGTAAGTCAAGAGACCCAGTACTTC.

This clone was detected only a few times. The genes are TRBV6-5 and TRBJ2-7; D assignment may be TRBD1 or TRBD2 (5 bases each). Germline lookup yields CDR1 MNHEY and CDR2 SVGAGI. The CDR3 has 16 amino acids. Trimming took off 0 bases at V and 6 bases at J, with 18 bases between the two ends. CDR3 loop: CASSYSTFGGGREQYF. The CDR3 DNA sequence: TGTGCCAGCAGTTACTCGACGTTCGGTGGGGGTCGCGAGCAGTACTTC.

The rearrangement uses TRBV7-8 and TRBJ1-3, with TRBD1 as a possible D gene (6 bases). The V end was cut by 5 bases, the J end by 0 bases, with 11 bases between. The germline gives CDR1 SGHVS, CDR2 FQNEAQ. The CDR3 extends over 15 amino acids. The CDR3 DNA is TGTGCCAGCAGCCCGGACAGCATCTCTGGAAACACCATATATTTT. Protein product: CASSPDSISGNTIYF.

The rearrangement uses TRBV4-3 and TRBJ1-6; no clear D gene. The ends were cut back, 4 bases at V and 1 base at J, with 14 bases in the middle. CDR3 length: 17 amino acids. Germline V gives CDR1 LGHNA, CDR2 YSLEER. The CDR3 here is CASSRAGRPSYNSPLHF. The CDR3 DNA sequence: TGCGCCAGCAGCCGCGCTGGCAGGCCATCCTATAATTCACCCCTCCACTTT.

About this clone itself: Other DNA sequences within the sample encode an identical CDR3. The chain combines TRBV7-2 with TRBJ1-5, with D maybe TRBD1 (6 bases). Trimming took 1 base from V and 1 from J, leaving 8 bases between them. CDR1 is SGHTA, CDR2 FQGNSA, per germline. This CDR3 contains 15 residues. Here the CDR3 DNA reads TGTGCCAGCAGCTTAGGTACAGGGAGCAATCAGCCCCAGCATTTT. As protein: CASSLGTGSNQPQHF. The complete variable domain, with remaining parts taken from reference TRBV7-2 and TRBJ1-5, reads GAGVSQSPSNKVTEKGKDVELRCDPISGHTALYWYRQSLGQGLEFLIYFQGNSAPDKSGLPSDRFSAERTGGSVSTLTIQRTQQEDSAVYLCASSLGTGSNQPQHFGDGTRLSIL.

Here the CDR3 reads CASSLSGGPYNEQFF. CDR3 nucleotides: TGTGCCAGCAGCTTATCGGGGGGGCCGTACAATGAGCAGTTCTTC. The gene calls are TRBV7-2 and TRBJ2-1; the match to TRBD2 covers 8 bases. J was trimmed by 4 bases and V by 2 bases; bases with no gene match: 4. The length of the CDR3 is 15 residues. Germline loops: CDR1 SGHTA, CDR2 FQGNSA.

For this clone: The DNA is left out, because the CDR3 cannot be placed on it with certainty; the CDR3 is given as TCRdb lists it. The V gene is TRBV19, the J gene TRBJ1-2; the table names TRBD1, a call not compared with the DNA. Germline assignment: CDR1 LNHDA and CDR2 SQIVND (reference sequence). The CDR3 sequence runs 14 residues, both termini included. This chain's CDR3 is CASTSDRGNYGYTF.

J is TRBJ2-7 and V is TRBV12-5; D perhaps matches TRBD2 (6 bases). The germline CDR1 and CDR2 sequences are LGHNT and FRNRAP. Trimming cost V 0 bases and J 1 base, with 13 bases left between them. The CDR3 spans 16 residues. CDR3 amino acids: CASGLVESGTSYEQYF. As DNA, the CDR3 is TGTGCTAGTGGTTTGGTTGAGTCAGGGACTTCCTACGAGCAGTACTTC.

This chain links TRBV7-6 with TRBJ2-7, with 7 bases lining up with TRBD1. After removal of 5 bases from V and 1 base from J, the junction contained 2 bases not matched to a gene. This CDR3 is built from 13 residues. CDR1 and CDR2 (germline): SGHVS, FNYEAQ. This CDR3 reads CASSRDSSYEQYF. The CDR3 DNA sequence: TGTGCCAGCAGCCGGGACAGTTCCTACGAGCAGTACTTC.

This clone was found once. The genes are TRBV4-2 and TRBJ2-3; no definite D call. CDR1 and CDR2 from the germline V gene are LGHNA and YNFKEQ. V lost 0 bases to trimming and J lost 1 base, with 8 bases between them. This CDR3 spans 15 amino acids. CDR3 nucleotides: TGTGCCAGCAGCCAAGATCTTGGCGGCACAGATACGCAGTATTTT. Translated: CASSQDLGGTDTQYF.

The chain combines TRBV19 with TRBJ1-6, with 8 bases lining up with TRBD1. The CDR3 is 14 amino acids. CDR1 LNHDA and CDR2 SQIVND come from the germline V gene (reference sequence). The ends lost 5 bases at V and 5 bases at J; junction bases unmatched: 2. The CDR3 reads CASSWGQDNSPLHF. The CDR3 DNA sequence: TGTGCCAGTAGTTGGGGACAGGATAATTCACCCCTCCACTTT.

The rearrangement uses TRBV7-2 and TRBJ1-2, with 7 positions matching TRBD1. Germline CDR1 reads SGHTA; CDR2 reads FQGNSA. This CDR3 has 15 amino acids. Losses at the gene ends were 5 bases for V and 6 bases for J; bases not matched to a gene: 12. CDR3 loop: CASSIRRQGLNGYTF. CDR3 bases: TGTGCCAGCAGCATACGTCGACAGGGTTTGAATGGCTACACCTTC.

Worth noting for this clone: One junction end disagrees with the germline gene, perhaps due to a read error. This rearrangement joins TRBV20-1 to TRBJ1-2; D ambiguous. CDR3 length: 14 residues. Germline V gives CDR1 DFQATT, CDR2 SNEGSKA (reference sequence). The CDR3 reads CSTSSGQSTYGYTF. The CDR3 region has the DNA TGCAGTACTAGTTCCGGCCAGTCCACCTATGGCTACACCTTC.

For this clone: The same CDR3 also results from other DNA sequences found in this sample. The rearrangement joins TRBV5-1 to TRBJ2-7, with a possible D match to TRBD1 (6 bases). From germline, CDR1 is SGHRS and CDR2 YFSETQ. V dropped 2 bases and J dropped 4 bases, with 13 bases sitting between them. The CDR3 is 14 amino acids. The DNA of the CDR3 is TGCGCCAGCAGCTTTCTGGCAGGGGATTACGAGCAGTACTTC. Residues: CASSFLAGDYEQYF.

CDR3 in DNA: TGTGCCAGCAGTACAGCGGGAGAGGGTTTAGATACGCAGTATTTT. Amino acid sequence: CASSTAGEGLDTQYF. The chain links TRBV28 to TRBJ2-3; 8 bases match TRBD2. From germline, CDR1 is MDHEN and CDR2 SYDVKM. There are 15 residues in the CDR3. The ends lost 5 bases at V and 5 bases at J; junction bases unmatched: 9.

The V and J genes are TRBV19 and TRBJ2-1, with 10 positions matching TRBD1. The ends lost 3 bases at V and 8 bases at J; junction bases unmatched: 7. Germline CDR1 and CDR2: LNHDA and SQIVND (reference sequence). The length of the CDR3 is 15 residues. The DNA for the CDR3 is TGTGCCAGTAGTATGTTGACAGGGGGCACGGATGAGCAGTTCTTC. Translated, it gives CASSMLTGGTDEQFF.

The chain combines TRBV3-1 (or the pseudogene TRBV3-2) with TRBJ1-2; 7 nucleotides agree with TRBD1. Germline V gene lookup returns CDR1 LGHDT and CDR2 YNNKEL (reference sequence). The CDR3 extends over 16 amino acids. Trimming at V came to 0 bases and at J to 7 bases, leaving 11 bases not matched to a gene. The CDR3 here is CASSQEVWTGFRGYTF. The CDR3 DNA follows: TGTGCCAGCAGCCAAGAAGTTTGGACAGGCTTTCGTGGCTACACCTTC.

The V gene is TRBV18, the J gene TRBJ2-2; 9 nucleotides align to TRBD1. Germline CDR1 reads KGHSH; CDR2 reads LQKENI. The junction had 6 bases not matched to a gene; V was cut back by 2 bases and J by 5 bases. This CDR3 has 16 amino acids. CDR3 sequence: CASSPVWTGETGELFF. The CDR3 region has the DNA TGTGCCAGCTCACCAGTCTGGACAGGGGAAACCGGGGAGCTGTTTTTT.

The rearrangement uses TRBV29-1 and TRBJ1-5; D is perhaps TRBD1 (5 bases). Germline V gene sequence: CDR1 SQVTM, CDR2 ANQGSEA. V dropped 4 bases and J dropped 4 bases, with 17 bases sitting between them. This CDR3 has 15 amino acids. As DNA, the CDR3 is TGCAGCGTTGTAGATGCGGGGCAGCTAAATCAGCCCCAGCATTTT. Protein product: CSVVDAGQLNQPQHF.

This clone was recorded only once. One junction end disagrees with the germline gene, perhaps due to a read error. J is TRBJ2-7 and V is TRBV2, with no clear D. The germline V gene encodes CDR1 SNHLY and CDR2 FYNNEI. This CDR3 is built from 15 residues. This chain's CDR3 is CASGEALRSSYEQYF. The CDR3 coding sequence is TGTGCCAGCGGTGAGGCATTAAGGAGCTCCTACGAGCAGTACTTC. Using reference TRBV2 and TRBJ2-7 for the parts outside the CDR3, the full variable domain is EPEVTQTPSHQVTQMGQEVILRCVPISNHLYFYWYRQILGQKVEFLVSFYNNEISEKSEIFDDQFSVERPDGSNFTLKIRSTKLEDSAMYFCASGEALRSSYEQYFGPGTRLTVT.

This chain joins TRBV7-8 and TRBJ1-2; D is ambiguous. This CDR3 region has 16 residues. Deletions cut 0 bases from V and 0 bases from J, with 11 bases between. From germline, CDR1 is SGHVS and CDR2 FQNEAQ. CDR3 nucleotides: TGTGCCAGCAGCTTAGCGAGCCAGAGTACTAACTATGGCTACACCTTC. This encodes CASSLASQSTNYGYTF.

V is TRBV27 and J is TRBJ2-7; no clear D gene. This CDR3 region has 13 residues. Trimming cost V 2 bases and J 6 bases, with 11 bases left between them. Germline CDR1 MNHEY, CDR2 SMNVEV (reference sequence). DNA for the CDR3: TGTGCCAGCAGTTTAACGGCCTCCCGCGAGCAGTACTTC. It yields the protein CASSLTASREQYF.